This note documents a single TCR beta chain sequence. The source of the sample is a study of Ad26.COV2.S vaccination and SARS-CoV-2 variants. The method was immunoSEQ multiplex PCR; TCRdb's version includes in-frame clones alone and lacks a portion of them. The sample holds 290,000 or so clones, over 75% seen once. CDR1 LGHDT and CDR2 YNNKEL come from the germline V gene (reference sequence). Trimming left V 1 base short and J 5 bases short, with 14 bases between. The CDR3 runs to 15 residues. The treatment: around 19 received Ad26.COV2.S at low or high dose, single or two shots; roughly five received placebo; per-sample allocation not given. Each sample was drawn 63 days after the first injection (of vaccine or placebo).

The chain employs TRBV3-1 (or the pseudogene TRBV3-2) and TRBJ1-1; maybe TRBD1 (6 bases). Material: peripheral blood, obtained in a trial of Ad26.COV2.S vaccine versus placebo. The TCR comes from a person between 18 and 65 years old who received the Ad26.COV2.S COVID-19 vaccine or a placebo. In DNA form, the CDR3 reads TGTGCCAGCAGCCAAGTTGGGGGGGCGCGGACTGAAGCTTTCTTT. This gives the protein CASSQVGGARTEAFF.